This T cell receptor beta chain was recorded in a study of T cell repertoires in cytomegalovirus infection. This clonotype has at least ten counts. Each CDR3 protein gets one entry after TCRdb re-called the reads with MiXCR. Altogether about 490,000 distinct CDR3 sequences are present, 11% being singletons, with the ten largest covering 9.5% to 13%. J gave up 3 bases and V 4 bases, and 11 bases lay outside the gene matches. Germline V gives CDR1 SGHNT, CDR2 YYREEE (reference sequence). The CDR3 length is 16 residues. The sequenced sample consisted of PBMCs. V is TRBV5-4 and J is TRBJ2-3, with 7 nucleotides matching TRBD2. The clonotype comes from a human donor in good health (CMV status not recorded). Some clones in this sample may be carry-over from other donors' samples. The CDR3 loop reads CASSHYAGGRTDTQYF. The DNA of the CDR3 is TGTGCCAGCAGCCACTACGCCGGGGGGAGGACAGATACGCAGTATTTT. The whole variable domain, filled in from reference TRBV5-4 and TRBJ2-3, reads ETGVTQSPTHLIKTRGQQVTLRCSSQSGHNTVSWYQQALGQGPQFIFQYYREEENGRGNFPPRFSGLQFPNYSSELNVNALELDDSALYLCASSHYAGGRTDTQYFGPGTRLTVL.